The clone carrying this T cell receptor (beta chain) has a handful of counts. Its cognate antigen is unknown. Data came from immunoSEQ multiplex PCR; TCRdb stores just in-frame clones and leaves some out. The table shows around 60,000 clones, with 71% occurring only once. The data were taken from a study of T cell clones after liver transplantation. General study results and limits: Compared with third party-reactive sequences, donor-reactive ones declined more, independent of withdrawal success.

The receptor was derived from a human donor who received a liver transplant. The sequencing used CD4+ T cells from blood, collected before liver transplant.

The CDR3 bases are TGTGCCAGCAGGACTAGCGGAGATACGCAGTATTTT. It yields the protein CASRTSGDTQYF. V is TRBV6-5 and J is TRBJ2-3; 9 bases line up with TRBD2. From germline, CDR1 is MNHEY and CDR2 SVGAGI. V was clipped by 6 bases and J by 5 bases; unmatched bases: 0. The CDR3 spans 12 residues.